The present TCR beta chain was sequenced within a study of CD8 T cells in ankylosing spondylitis. 5'-RACE, quantitative and with molecular barcodes, yielded the TCR beta libraries. TCRdb processed the 5' RACE reads anew with MiXCR; each CDR3 protein has one entry. Seen here are more than 400,000 distinct CDR3 sequences, roughly 5.2% observed once, and the top ten hold approximately 3.5%. Study conclusions and caveats: Made up of roughly 8 highly homologous variants, a TCR beta motif appeared characteristic of ankylosing spondylitis blood. Existing reports had already noted some motif variants in reactive arthritis synovial fluid and blood. With a CD8+ phenotype, disease-linked clones were relatively rare in peripheral blood. Enrichment of disease-linked clones was reportedly significant in matched ankylosing spondylitis synovial fluid.

This clonotype appeared many times. Its target is not known. The sequenced sample consisted of blood, either unsorted or a sorted T cell fraction (not recorded which). The clonotype comes from a male donor with ankylosing spondylitis.

The CDR3 nucleotides are TGCAGCGCCGACGGGGGCACAGATACGCAGTATTTT. The encoded protein is CSADGGTDTQYF. The V and J genes are TRBV20-1 and TRBJ2-3, with D possibly being TRBD2 (5 bases). Germline V gene sequence: CDR1 DFQATT, CDR2 SNEGSKA (reference sequence). The CDR3 spans 12 residues.